This T cell receptor beta chain was documented in a study of CD8 T cells in Susac syndrome (dated by TCRdb to about 2019). Looking at the study overall: Repertoire sequencing was used to test whether CD8+ T cell activation and differentiation in Susac syndrome was antigen driven. General findings and caveats noted by the study authors: The TCR sequencing and HLA analysis was acknowledged to have included a relatively small number of individuals.

Peripheral blood CD8+ and CD4+ T cells from healthy donors, Susac syndrome patients and multiple sclerosis patients were profiled by high-throughput TCR beta sequencing. Multiple sclerosis controls were treatment-naive patients with stable or active relapsing-remitting disease fulfilling revised McDonald criteria. Bulk CD8+ and CD4+ T cells were purified by magnetic negative isolation, while CD8+ TEMRA cells were enriched using FACS. Blood was drawn into EDTA tubes, processed within 24 hours, and PBMCs were isolated by density gradient centrifugation. PBMCs intended for TCR sequencing were cryopreserved in liquid nitrogen and thawed later in a water bath at 37 degrees C. A purity of at least 90% was achieved for sorted or isolated CD4+, CD8+ and CD8+ TEMRA cells. RNA was extracted with the RNeasy kit and roughly 0.5 to 1 ug was reverse transcribed using random hexamers. The immunoSEQ multiplex PCR assay, which covers 54 Vbeta and 13 Jbeta segments, was used to amplify TCR beta CDR3 regions. Bias from PCR amplification was corrected by using a synthetic template baseline for primer optimization and for computational correction. As for how the authors treated the data: Only productive sequences were kept, with reads annotated to V, D and J genes according to IMGT and analyzed in immunoSEQ Analyzer. To calculate clonality, Shannon entropy was normalized by log2 of the number of productive unique sequences and then subtracted from one. For each patient and control, public and private clones were evaluated among the 100 most prevalent clones. Clones were defined as Susac-specific if absent from the healthy and MS cohorts, from roughly 1,100 published viral clones and from other ImmuneACCESS disease sequences. TCRdb reanalyzed the raw reads on its own, using fastp at Q25 for trimming and MiXCR for clone calling, and kept in-frame beta chains. Every entry covers one CDR3 protein and lists the most common genes and DNA from its rows. It is TCRdb's table, rather than the study itself, that gives the V and J calls and clone size. The sample table records about 210,000 distinct CDR3 sequences; about 96% of these occur just once. 0.075% to 0.095% of the sample belongs to the ten largest clones.

From the germline V gene, CDR1 is ENHRY and CDR2 is SYGVKD. The trim is 3 bases for V and 3 bases for J, with a gap of 15 bases between the germline ends. The CDR3, cysteine through phenylalanine, is 15 amino acids long. CDR3 DNA only is kept here, 45 bases in frame from base 1. As concerns this clonotype: Its antigen has not been determined. There are no base qualities to consult, and no much larger clone falls within one base.

This sequence uses TRBV10-3 and TRBJ2-7; possibly the D gene is TRBD1, per 6 matching bases. This sequence was found in a human donor with multiple sclerosis. The sequenced sample was CD4+ T cells from PBMCs. The CDR3 has the sequence CAISDRSQGRYEQYF. The DNA is TGTGCCATCAGTGACCGGAGCCAGGGGCGCTACGAGCAGTACTTC.